The present entry profiles one TCR beta chain with its context. Its target is not known. CDR1 is SGHVS, CDR2 FQNEAQ, per germline. V was cut by 5 bases and J by 0 bases, with 17 bases left in between. CDR3 size: 16 residues. This PCR relied on a set of 60 Vbeta primers and 13 Jbeta primers. The method was immunoSEQ multiplex PCR; TCRdb's version includes in-frame clones alone and lacks a portion of them. The table has some 140,000 clones, more than 60% seen once. This sample stems from a study of cytomegalovirus exposure and HLA in healthy donors. Notes on the study in general: In a later analysis, around 18,000 TCR beta sequences were associated with HLA alleles at 0.05 false discovery rate.

The V call is TRBV7-8, the J call TRBJ2-7; no clear D. The sequenced sample was PBMCs. The sequence derives from a woman aged 45-65 years in good health and CMV-seropositive. The CDR3, as DNA: TGTGCCAGCAGCCAAAGAAGGAGTACGAGCTCCTACGAGCAGTACTTC. Amino acid sequence: CASSQRRSTSSYEQYF.